This is a list of T cell receptor beta chains from one sample in a study of blood T cell repertoires in COVID-19. Sequencing was performed with immunoSEQ multiplex PCR; in TCRdb, only in-frame clones are kept and a portion is missing. The repertoire holds more than 95,000 clones, with about 89% as singletons. Sequenced: peripheral blood. These receptors originate from a man aged 50-60 years with acute or convalescent COVID-19. CDR3s include the opening cysteine and the closing phenylalanine or tryptophan. Fields, in order: CDR3 protein, CDR3 DNA, clone size, V gene, J gene, D gene. D genes are given only for firm matches. Not all rows give a size; the values are once, few, many and, for expanded clones, a class.

CDR3 protein: CASSSGLAGGRGETQYF; CDR3 DNA: TGTGCCAGCAGCTCCGGACTAGCGGGAGGGCGCGGAGAGACCCAGTACTTC; clone size: -; V gene: TRBV5-4; J gene: TRBJ2-5; D gene: TRBD2
CDR3 protein: CASSLGLFYNEQFF; CDR3 DNA: TGTGCCAGCAGCTTGGGACTCTTCTACAATGAGCAGTTCTTC; clone size: -; V gene: TRBV7-9; J gene: TRBJ2-1; D gene: -
CDR3 protein: CAWTSEGVKGGELFF; CDR3 DNA: TGTGCCTGGACTTCCGAGGGGGTTAAGGGCGGGGAGCTGTTTTTT; clone size: -; V gene: TRBV30; J gene: TRBJ2-2; D gene: -
CDR3 protein: CASSPGQVGQPQHF; CDR3 DNA: TGTGCCAGCAGTCCCGGACAGGTTGGGCAGCCCCAGCATTTT; clone size: -; V gene: TRBV6-2/TRBV6-3; J gene: TRBJ1-5; D gene: TRBD1
CDR3 protein: CASRTSGRPEEQYF; CDR3 DNA: TGCGCCAGCAGGACTAGCGGGAGACCGGAAGAGCAGTACTTC; clone size: few; V gene: TRBV4-1; J gene: TRBJ2-7; D gene: TRBD2
CDR3 protein: CASRPGNRLKYGYTF; CDR3 DNA: TGTGCCAGTAGACCCGGGAACAGACTGAAGTATGGCTACACCTTC; clone size: -; V gene: TRBV19; J gene: TRBJ1-2; D gene: -
CDR3 protein: CASSSRFSGNTIYF; CDR3 DNA: TGTGCCAGCAGCTCCAGGTTCTCTGGAAACACCATATATTTT; clone size: -; V gene: TRBV5-5; J gene: TRBJ1-3; D gene: -
CDR3 protein: CAIRGSIYNEQFF; CDR3 DNA: TGTGCCATTAGGGGGTCAATCTACAATGAGCAGTTCTTC; clone size: -; V gene: TRBV12-3/TRBV12-4; J gene: TRBJ2-1; D gene: -
CDR3 protein: CASSLNLPPLHF; CDR3 DNA: TGTGCCAGCAGCTTAAATCTCCCACCCCTCCACTTT; clone size: -; V gene: TRBV7-9; J gene: TRBJ1-6; D gene: -
CDR3 protein: CSVVRVADTQYF; CDR3 DNA: TGCAGCGTTGTCAGGGTTGCAGATACGCAGTATTTT; clone size: -; V gene: TRBV29-1; J gene: TRBJ2-3; D gene: -
CDR3 protein: CASSARAGGPGNTGELFF; CDR3 DNA: TGTGCCAGCAGTGCAAGAGCGGGAGGGCCGGGGAACACCGGGGAGCTGTTTTTT; clone size: -; V gene: TRBV21-1; J gene: TRBJ2-2; D gene: -
CDR3 protein: CATRRGSETQYF; CDR3 DNA: TGTGCCACCAGGCGGGGGTCAGAGACCCAGTACTTC; clone size: -; V gene: TRBV28; J gene: TRBJ2-5; D gene: TRBD2
CDR3 protein: CASSPGQGFSGNTIYF; CDR3 DNA: TGCGCCAGCAGCCCGGGACAGGGTTTCTCTGGAAACACCATATATTTT; clone size: few; V gene: TRBV5-1; J gene: TRBJ1-3; D gene: TRBD1
CDR3 protein: CASSQSRPGLAGGPSNEQFF; CDR3 DNA: TGCGCCAGCAGCCAATCACGCCCAGGACTAGCGGGAGGGCCTAGCAATGAGCAGTTCTTC; clone size: -; V gene: TRBV4-1; J gene: TRBJ2-1; D gene: TRBD2
CDR3 protein: CASSRDRAAEAFF; CDR3 DNA: TGTGCCAGTAGTAGAGACAGGGCCGCTGAAGCTTTCTTT; clone size: -; V gene: TRBV19; J gene: TRBJ1-1; D gene: TRBD1
CDR3 protein: CASRPQGARQPQHF; CDR3 DNA: TGTGCCAGTAGGCCACAGGGGGCGAGGCAGCCCCAGCATTTT; clone size: -; V gene: TRBV19; J gene: TRBJ1-5; D gene: TRBD1
CDR3 protein: CASVGRTGNYEQYF; CDR3 DNA: TGTGCCAGCGTTGGAAGGACAGGGAACTACGAGCAGTACTTC; clone size: -; V gene: TRBV7-9; J gene: TRBJ2-7; D gene: TRBD1
CDR3 protein: CASSQGVFGGNEQFF; CDR3 DNA: TGCGCCAGCAGCCAGGGTGTCTTTGGCGGCAATGAGCAGTTCTTC; clone size: -; V gene: TRBV4-1; J gene: TRBJ2-1; D gene: -
CDR3 protein: CASSLGGGAEAFF; CDR3 DNA: TGCGCCAGCAGCTTGGGTGGAGGTGCTGAAGCTTTCTTT; clone size: -; V gene: TRBV5-1; J gene: TRBJ1-1; D gene: -
CDR3 protein: CAIQTGETNEQFF; CDR3 DNA: TGTGCCATACAGACAGGGGAGACGAATGAGCAGTTCTTC; clone size: -; V gene: TRBV10-3; J gene: TRBJ2-1; D gene: TRBD1
CDR3 protein: CAIRTSGTYEQYF; CDR3 DNA: TGTGCCATAAGGACTAGCGGGACCTACGAGCAGTACTTC; clone size: -; V gene: TRBV10-3; J gene: TRBJ2-7; D gene: TRBD2
CDR3 protein: CASSDSGSNNEQFF; CDR3 DNA: TGTGCCAGCTCAGACAGCGGGAGTAACAATGAGCAGTTCTTC; clone size: -; V gene: TRBV18; J gene: TRBJ2-1; D gene: TRBD2
CDR3 protein: CASSQVADGTYEQYF; CDR3 DNA: TGCGCCAGCAGCCAAGTTGCGGATGGAACCTACGAGCAGTACTTC; clone size: few; V gene: TRBV4-1; J gene: TRBJ2-7; D gene: -
CDR3 protein: CATMTGNSYEQYF; CDR3 DNA: TGTGCCACAATGACAGGGAACTCCTACGAGCAGTACTTC; clone size: -; V gene: TRBV10-3; J gene: TRBJ2-7; D gene: TRBD1
CDR3 protein: CATSREGGSGPKNIQYF; CDR3 DNA: TGTGCCACCAGCAGAGAGGGGGGATCCGGCCCCAAAAACATTCAGTACTTC; clone size: -; V gene: TRBV15; J gene: TRBJ2-4; D gene: -
CDR3 protein: CASGLAGLYEQYF; CDR3 DNA: TGTGCCAGTGGACTAGCGGGCCTTTACGAGCAGTACTTC; clone size: many; V gene: TRBV7-2; J gene: TRBJ2-7; D gene: TRBD2
CDR3 protein: CASSLAGGLQYF; CDR3 DNA: TGCGCCAGCAGCTTGGCGGGGGGGCTTCAGTACTTC; clone size: once; V gene: TRBV5-1; J gene: TRBJ2-4; D gene: TRBD2
CDR3 protein: CASSVGGGTSGGNEQFF; CDR3 DNA: TGTGCCAGCAGCGTAGGGGGAGGGACTAGTGGAGGCAATGAGCAGTTCTTC; clone size: -; V gene: TRBV9; J gene: TRBJ2-1; D gene: TRBD2
CDR3 protein: CASSEMGAGLATEAFF; CDR3 DNA: TGCGCCAGCAGTGAGATGGGGGCGGGTTTGGCCACTGAAGCTTTCTTT; clone size: -; V gene: TRBV10-2; J gene: TRBJ1-1; D gene: -
CDR3 protein: CAHRGEVNTGELFF; CDR3 DNA: TGTGCCCACCGGGGGGAGGTGAACACCGGGGAGCTGTTTTTT; clone size: -; V gene: TRBV28; J gene: TRBJ2-2; D gene: TRBD2
CDR3 protein: CASCRDSSSYNSPLHF; CDR3 DNA: TGTGCCAGTTGCCGGGACAGCAGCTCCTATAATTCACCCCTCCACTTT; clone size: few; V gene: TRBV19; J gene: TRBJ1-6; D gene: TRBD1
CDR3 protein: CASSLARVAGVEQYF; CDR3 DNA: TGTGCCAGCAGCTTAGCCCGGGTAGCGGGAGTCGAGCAGTACTTC; clone size: -; V gene: TRBV7-2; J gene: TRBJ2-7; D gene: TRBD2
CDR3 protein: CASSRIRGSSYNEQFF; CDR3 DNA: TGTGCCAGCAGCCGAATTAGGGGGAGCTCCTACAATGAGCAGTTCTTC; clone size: few; V gene: TRBV14; J gene: TRBJ2-1; D gene: -
CDR3 protein: CATSEEDYHTDTQYF; CDR3 DNA: TGTGCCACCAGTGAAGAGGACTATCACACAGATACGCAGTATTTT; clone size: -; V gene: TRBV24-1; J gene: TRBJ2-3; D gene: -
CDR3 protein: CASSFKGATSGSRNEQFF; CDR3 DNA: TGCGCCAGCAGCTTTAAGGGCGCGACTAGCGGGAGTAGGAATGAGCAGTTCTTC; clone size: once; V gene: TRBV5-1; J gene: TRBJ2-1; D gene: TRBD2
CDR3 protein: CASSSENYGYTF; CDR3 DNA: TGTGCCAGTAGTAGCGAGAACTATGGCTACACCTTC; clone size: few; V gene: TRBV19; J gene: TRBJ1-2; D gene: -
CDR3 protein: CSVERVVGNGEQYF; CDR3 DNA: TGCAGCGTTGAAAGGGTTGTCGGGAACGGCGAGCAGTACTTC; clone size: -; V gene: TRBV29-1; J gene: TRBJ2-7; D gene: -
CDR3 protein: CATSEPGSYYNEQFF; CDR3 DNA: TGTGCCACCAGCGAACCCGGGAGTTACTACAATGAGCAGTTCTTC; clone size: -; V gene: TRBV24-1; J gene: TRBJ2-1; D gene: -
CDR3 protein: CASSLAVQVSYNEQFF; CDR3 DNA: TGCGCCAGCAGCTTGGCCGTACAGGTCTCCTACAATGAGCAGTTCTTC; clone size: -; V gene: TRBV5-1; J gene: TRBJ2-1; D gene: -
CDR3 protein: CSVEKAGVTGELFF; CDR3 DNA: TGCAGCGTTGAAAAAGCGGGAGTTACCGGGGAGCTGTTTTTT; clone size: -; V gene: TRBV29-1; J gene: TRBJ2-2; D gene: TRBD2
CDR3 protein: CASRLIHTSGRNF; CDR3 DNA: TGTGCCAGCAGGCTTATTCATACTAGCGGGAGGAACTTC; clone size: -; V gene: TRBV27; J gene: TRBJ2-7; D gene: TRBD2
CDR3 protein: CATLAGITDTQYF; CDR3 DNA: TGTGCCACCCTAGCGGGAATCACAGATACGCAGTATTTT; clone size: -; V gene: TRBV19; J gene: TRBJ2-3; D gene: TRBD2
CDR3 protein: CASSQESIEDNEQFF; CDR3 DNA: TGCGCCAGCAGCCAAGAGTCTATAGAGGACAATGAGCAGTTCTTC; clone size: -; V gene: TRBV4-1; J gene: TRBJ2-1; D gene: -
CDR3 protein: CASSLTQNTGELFF; CDR3 DNA: TGTGCCAGTAGTCTGACACAGAACACCGGGGAGCTGTTTTTT; clone size: -; V gene: TRBV19; J gene: TRBJ2-2; D gene: -
CDR3 protein: CAWSSWDRGTQPQHF; CDR3 DNA: TGTGCCTGGAGTAGCTGGGACAGGGGTACTCAGCCCCAGCATTTT; clone size: -; V gene: TRBV30; J gene: TRBJ1-5; D gene: TRBD1
CDR3 protein: CASTTGTSTDTQYF; CDR3 DNA: TGTGCCAGCACAACCGGGACAAGCACAGATACGCAGTATTTT; clone size: -; V gene: TRBV7-9; J gene: TRBJ2-3; D gene: -
CDR3 protein: CASSESGLAKNIQYF; CDR3 DNA: TGTGCCAGCAGTGAATCAGGCCTAGCCAAAAACATTCAGTACTTC; clone size: -; V gene: TRBV25-1; J gene: TRBJ2-4; D gene: -
CDR3 protein: CASSQGHLNTEAFF; CDR3 DNA: TGCGCCAGCAGCCAAGGACACTTGAACACTGAAGCTTTCTTT; clone size: -; V gene: TRBV4-1; J gene: TRBJ1-1; D gene: -
CDR3 protein: CASSQTGLMDSPLHF; CDR3 DNA: TGTGCCAGCTCACAAACGGGGTTGATGGATTCACCCCTCCACTTT; clone size: -; V gene: TRBV18; J gene: TRBJ1-6; D gene: -
CDR3 protein: CASSSYGPRDGGELFF; CDR3 DNA: TGTGCCAGCAGTTCCTACGGCCCGAGGGATGGCGGGGAGCTGTTTTTT; clone size: -; V gene: TRBV28; J gene: TRBJ2-2; D gene: -
CDR3 protein: CASSSHPGGRETQYF; CDR3 DNA: TGTGCCAGCAGCTCCCACCCAGGGGGACGAGAGACCCAGTACTTC; clone size: -; V gene: TRBV11-3; J gene: TRBJ2-5; D gene: TRBD1
CDR3 protein: CASSLPQWAGYGYTF; CDR3 DNA: TGTGCCAGCAGTCTCCCTCAATGGGCAGGGTATGGCTACACCTTC; clone size: -; V gene: TRBV28; J gene: TRBJ1-2; D gene: -
CDR3 protein: CASSPMGSPYEQYF; CDR3 DNA: TGTGCCAGCAGCCCGATGGGCTCCCCCTACGAGCAGTACTTC; clone size: -; V gene: TRBV9; J gene: TRBJ2-7; D gene: -
CDR3 protein: CASKGDNPYEQYF; CDR3 DNA: TGTGCCAGTAAAGGGGACAATCCCTACGAGCAGTACTTC; clone size: -; V gene: TRBV19; J gene: TRBJ2-7; D gene: -
CDR3 protein: CASINTGLATF; CDR3 DNA: TGTGCCAGCATAAACACGGGACTAGCTACTTTC; clone size: -; V gene: TRBV5-8; J gene: TRBJ2-7; D gene: TRBD2
CDR3 protein: CASSPWTGGTGELFF; CDR3 DNA: TGTGCCAGCAGTCCGTGGACAGGGGGCACCGGGGAGCTGTTTTTT; clone size: -; V gene: TRBV11-2; J gene: TRBJ2-2; D gene: TRBD1
CDR3 protein: CSASQGSNQPQHF; CDR3 DNA: TGCAGTGCTAGTCAGGGCAGCAATCAGCCCCAGCATTTT; clone size: -; V gene: TRBV20-1; J gene: TRBJ1-5; D gene: -
CDR3 protein: CASSLEGGSGNTIYF; CDR3 DNA: TGCGCCAGCAGCTTGGAGGGCGGGTCTGGAAACACCATATATTTT; clone size: -; V gene: TRBV5-1; J gene: TRBJ1-3; D gene: -
CDR3 protein: CASSLGQGPGTEAFF; CDR3 DNA: TGCGCCAGCAGCTTGGGGCAGGGGCCGGGGACTGAAGCTTTCTTT; clone size: -; V gene: TRBV5-1; J gene: TRBJ1-1; D gene: -